A single sample is the source of the 18 T cell receptor beta chains below, sequenced in a study of spatial heterogeneity in lung cancer. Overall study findings and caveats: Intratumoral expanded alpha and beta TCR counts were found to track tumor mutation counts.

One entry per CDR3 protein, called by TCRdb with MiXCR from the 5' RACE reads. Among 3,000 to 3,500 distinct CDR3 sequences listed, 4.5% to 6.5% were seen once. Time point given: sample taken at primary tumor resection. Their antigens are not known. The sequenced sample was lung tumor tissue, obtained at surgery. The receptors derive from a male donor with early-stage non-small cell lung cancer.

In this sample, this clonotype turned up many times. The chain carries TRBV10-3 and TRBJ2-3; 10 bases fit TRBD2. Germline CDR1 reads ENHRY; CDR2 reads SYGVKD. J gave up 0 bases and V 5 bases, and 5 bases lay outside the gene matches. This CDR3 is 16 amino acids long. The CDR3 loop reads CAISPLAGSSTDTQYF. As DNA, the CDR3 is TGTGCCATCAGTCCACTAGCGGGGAGCAGCACAGATACGCAGTATTTT.

This clonotype is medium-sized. The rearrangement links TRBV5-1 to TRBJ2-7, with 8 bases aligning to TRBD1. The V and J ends lost 4 bases and 6 bases, in that order; junction bases with no gene match: 6. The CDR3 is made up of 13 amino acids. Germline CDR1 reads SGHRS; CDR2 reads YFSETQ. CDR3 nucleotides: TGCGCCAGCAGCCCCGGGACAGGTCGCGAGCAGTACTTC. It specifies CASSPGTGREQYF.

This clonotype was counted many times. The chain is built from TRBV28 and TRBJ2-2; 13 bases agree with TRBD2. CDR1 and CDR2 from the germline V gene are MDHEN and SYDVKM. The J segment lost 6 bases and the V segment lost 5 bases, leaving 6 bases of the junction unmatched. The CDR3 runs to 16 residues. Here the CDR3 reads CASSTSGLAGAGELFF. The CDR3 DNA follows: TGTGCCAGCAGTACCAGCGGACTAGCGGGAGCCGGGGAGCTGTTTTTT.

The sample holds one count of this clonotype. The junction differs from germline at one of its ends, possibly a read error. This chain uses TRBV20-1 with TRBJ2-1, with 12 bases aligning to TRBD1. The CDR3 runs to 16 residues. Germline V CDR1 and CDR2: DFQATT, SNEGSKA (reference sequence). CDR3 coding DNA: TGCAGTGCTAGGACTCCGGGACAGGGGGCGCGTAATGAGAAGTTCTTC. Encoded protein: CSARTPGQGARNEKFF.

By share, this clonotype ranks as medium-sized. The chain employs TRBV14 and TRBJ2-7; D unresolved. The CDR3 covers 12 residues. Between the trimmed V and J ends, which lost 2 bases and 2 bases, there was a span of 4 bases. Looked up from germline, CDR1 is SGHDN and CDR2 is FVKESK. DNA of the CDR3: TGTGCCAGCAGCCAATCCCCCTACGAGCAGTACTTC. Translating it yields CASSQSPYEQYF.

This clonotype was counted only a few times. The chain joins TRBV29-1 to TRBJ2-3, with D perhaps matching TRBD2 (5 bases). The CDR3 sequence is 13 residues long. V was shortened by 7 bases and J by 4 bases, with 15 bases between the two germline ends. The germline gives CDR1 SQVTM, CDR2 ANQGSEA. The CDR3 DNA reads TGCAGCGGAAAGCGGCCAGGCCCAGATACGCAGTATTTT. It is translated as CSGKRPGPDTQYF.

This clonotype has a count of ten or more. The V and J genes are TRBV5-4 and TRBJ2-3, with 8 positions matching TRBD1. The V gene's germline CDR1 is SGHNT and CDR2 YYREEE (reference sequence). This CDR3 has 16 residues. After removal of 4 bases from V and 5 bases from J, the junction contained 12 bases not matched to a gene. CDR3 sequence: CASSPAAGGAGDTQYF. The CDR3 coding sequence is TGTGCCAGCAGCCCGGCGGCAGGGGGCGCAGGAGATACGCAGTATTTT. The variable domain in full, with the rest retrieved from reference TRBV5-4 and TRBJ2-3, is ETGVTQSPTHLIKTRGQQVTLRCSSQSGHNTVSWYQQALGQGPQFIFQYYREEENGRGNFPPRFSGLQFPNYSSELNVNALELDDSALYLCASSPAAGGAGDTQYFGPGTRLTVL.

The sample holds many counts of this clonotype. The rearrangement links TRBV7-6 to TRBJ1-1, with D perhaps matching TRBD1 (5 bases). Per germline, CDR1 SGHVS and CDR2 FNYEAQ. Trimming removed 1 base at V and 11 bases at J, with 14 bases between. This CDR3 has 13 residues. Here the CDR3 reads CASSLDLSGVAFF. The DNA for the CDR3 is TGTGCCAGCAGCTTAGATTTATCGGGGGTCGCTTTCTTT. Drawing the rest from reference TRBV7-6 and TRBJ1-1, the complete variable domain is GAGVSQSPRYKVTKRGQDVALRCDPISGHVSLYWYRQALGQGPEFLTYFNYEAQQDKSGLPNDRFSAERPEGSISTLTIQRTEQRDSAMYRCASSLDLSGVAFFGQGTRLTVV.

In its sample, this clonotype ranks as medium-sized. The chain employs TRBV5-1 and TRBJ1-3, with D perhaps matching TRBD1 (5 bases). CDR1 and CDR2 from the germline V gene are SGHRS and YFSETQ. Trimming pared 0 bases from V and 4 bases from J, leaving 11 bases between. The CDR3 is 15 amino acids. DNA of the CDR3: TGCGCCAGCAGCTTGGAGGGGACTCCCGGAAACACCATATATTTT. Its translation is CASSLEGTPGNTIYF.

This clonotype is termed medium-sized. V gene TRBV28 combines with J gene TRBJ1-6; possibly TRBD1 for D (6 bases). Trimming stripped 6 bases from V and 7 bases from J, with 16 bases between. The germline V gene encodes CDR1 MDHEN and CDR2 SYDVKM. The CDR3 runs 15 residues. The CDR3: CASSPSRGQNSPLHF. CDR3 nucleotides: TGTGCCAGCAGCCCCTCACGGGGGCAGAATTCACCCCTCCACTTT.

CDR3 amino acids: CASSSTGSSYNEQFF. The DNA of the CDR3 is TGCGCCAGCAGCTCCACAGGGAGCTCCTACAATGAGCAGTTCTTC. This chain uses TRBV5-1 with TRBJ2-1; possibly TRBD1 for D (6 bases). The CDR3 runs 15 residues. Trimming shortened V by 3 bases and J by 0 bases, and 10 bases separated the two germline ends. Germline V CDR1 and CDR2: SGHRS, YFSETQ.

This clonotype is categorized as medium-sized. The V gene is TRBV30, the J gene TRBJ2-7, with unresolved D. The CDR3 sequence is 13 residues long. Deletions cut 6 bases from V and 0 bases from J, with 12 bases between. The V gene's germline CDR1 is GTSNPN and CDR2 SVGIG (reference sequence). CDR3 DNA sequence: TGTGCCTGTTGGATCCTAAGCTCCTACGAGCAGTACTTC. Translating gives CACWILSSYEQYF.

By proportion, this clonotype is medium-sized. The chain uses TRBV4-2 and TRBJ2-1, with 7 bases that match TRBD1. In germline, CDR1 is LGHNA, CDR2 YNFKEQ. The CDR3 is 16 residues long. J lost 1 base, V lost 0 bases, and 3 bases had no gene match. CDR3 DNA: TGTGCCAGCAGCCAAGAGGGGGACAGTTCCTACAATGAGCAGTTCTTC. It encodes CASSQEGDSSYNEQFF.

This clonotype is medium-sized (0.01 to 0.1%) within its sample. The chain is built from TRBV4-1 and TRBJ2-5; 13 nucleotides align to TRBD2. Per germline, CDR1 MGHRA and CDR2 YSYEKL. This CDR3 region has 16 residues. V shed 1 base and J 6 bases; nucleotides not matched to a gene: 5. This CDR3 is CASSQGLAGGEQTQYF. CDR3 coding DNA: TGCGCCAGCAGCCAAGGACTAGCGGGGGGCGAACAGACCCAGTACTTC.

Within the sample, this clonotype is medium-sized (0.01 to 0.1%). The chain recombines TRBV20-1 with TRBJ2-7; the D gene could be TRBD1 or TRBD2 (6 bases each). CDR3 length: 14 residues. Deletions cut 5 bases from V and 4 bases from J, with 18 bases between. CDR1 is DFQATT, CDR2 SNEGSKA, per germline (reference sequence). The chain's CDR3 is CSAGLRGARYEQYF. The CDR3, as DNA: TGCAGTGCTGGGTTGAGGGGGGCAAGGTACGAGCAGTACTTC.

In its sample, this clonotype ranks as medium-sized (0.01 to 0.1%). The chain joins TRBV5-1 to TRBJ2-5; a possible D gene is TRBD1 (5 bases). The germline CDR1 and CDR2 sequences are SGHRS and YFSETQ. V lost 8 bases, J lost 2 bases, and 10 bases lay in between. This CDR3 has 12 residues. The CDR3 DNA sequence: TGCGCCAGATTCAGGGTTCAAGAGACCCAGTACTTC. It is translated as CARFRVQETQYF.

By proportion, this clonotype is medium-sized. The V call is TRBV6-1, the J call TRBJ1-3; unclear D gene. This CDR3 comprises 15 residues. Germline CDR1 MNHNS, CDR2 SASEGT. Trimming left V 6 bases short and J 0 bases short, with 12 bases between. The CDR3 DNA sequence: TGTGCCAGCAGAAAGGACGGACCCTCTGGAAACACCATATATTTT. It encodes CASRKDGPSGNTIYF.

This clonotype was recorded many times. This chain joins TRBV24-1 and TRBJ1-2, with 8 bases fitting TRBD1. Germline CDR1 KGHDR, CDR2 SFDVKD. This CDR3 comprises 16 residues. The V segment lost 3 bases and the J segment 8 bases; nucleotides outside the gene matches: 13. The CDR3 DNA sequence: TGTGCCACCAGTGATCCCGGACAGGGCGACGGTGCAGGCTACACCTTC. Amino acids: CATSDPGQGDGAGYTF.